The 3 T cell receptor beta chains below were found in one sample sequenced in a study of identical twins. TCRdb analysed the 5' RACE reads with MiXCR anew, one entry per CDR3 protein. Of around 1.7 million distinct CDR3 sequences listed, about 32% are singletons. Sequencing input: cord blood. The receptors stem from a newborn girl in good health.

The chain links TRBV27 to TRBJ2-3; 9 nucleotides align to TRBD1. V shed 1 base, J shed 2 bases, and the junction held 4 bases outside the gene matches. The CDR3 length is 16 residues. Germline V lookup: CDR1 MNHEY, CDR2 SMNVEV (reference sequence). CDR3 in DNA: TGTGCCAGCAGTTTATTTGGGACAGGGAACACAGATACGCAGTATTTT. It translates to CASSLFGTGNTDTQYF.

This chain joins TRBV5-1 and TRBJ2-1; D is unresolved. Germline V CDR1 and CDR2: SGHRS, YFSETQ. CDR3 length: 13 residues. The V gene lost 5 bases and the J gene lost 6 bases, with 12 bases spanning the gap. Written as DNA, the CDR3 is TGCGCCAGCAGTTCCGCTACTCTCAATGAGCAGTTCTTC. This codes for CASSSATLNEQFF.

This chain links TRBV11-2 with TRBJ2-3, with TRBD2 identical over 14 bases. V gave up 5 bases and J gave up 1 base; unmatched junction bases: 8. Germline-derived CDR1 and CDR2 are SGHAT and FQNNGV. The CDR3 has 18 amino acids. CDR3 loop: CASSLRLAGGPGTDTQYF. In DNA, the CDR3 is TGTGCCAGCAGCCTAAGACTAGCGGGGGGGCCAGGCACAGATACGCAGTATTTT.